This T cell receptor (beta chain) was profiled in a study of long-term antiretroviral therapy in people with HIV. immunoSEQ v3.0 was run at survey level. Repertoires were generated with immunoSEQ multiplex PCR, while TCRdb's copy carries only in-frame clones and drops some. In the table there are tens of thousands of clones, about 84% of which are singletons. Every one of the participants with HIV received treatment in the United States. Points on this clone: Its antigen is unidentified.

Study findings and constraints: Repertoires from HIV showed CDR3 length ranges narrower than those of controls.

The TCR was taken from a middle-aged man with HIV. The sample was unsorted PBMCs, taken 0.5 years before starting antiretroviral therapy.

For the CDR3, the DNA is TGTGCCAGTAGCAGCTGGGACAGGGGTGGGGCTGAAGCTTTCTTT. Encoded protein: CASSSWDRGGAEAFF. This chain connects TRBV19 to TRBJ1-1; TRBD1 agrees at 10 bases. Germline V lookup: CDR1 LNHDA, CDR2 SQIVND (reference sequence). CDR3 length: 15 amino acids. V was pared by 6 bases and J by 6 bases, with 10 bases of the junction left unmatched. Full variable domain (remainder filled in from reference TRBV19 and TRBJ1-1): DGGITQSPKYLFRKEGQNVTLSCEQNLNHDAMYWYRQDPGQGLRLIYYSQIVNDFQKGDIAEGYSVSREKKESFPLTVTSAQKNPTAFYLCASSSWDRGGAEAFFGQGTRLTVV.